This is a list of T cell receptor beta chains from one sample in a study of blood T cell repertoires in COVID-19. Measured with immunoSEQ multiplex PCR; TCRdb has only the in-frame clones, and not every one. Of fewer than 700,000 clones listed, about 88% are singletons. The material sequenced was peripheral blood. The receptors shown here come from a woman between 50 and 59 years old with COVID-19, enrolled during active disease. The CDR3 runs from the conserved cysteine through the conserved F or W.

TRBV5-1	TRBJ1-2	CASSLGYQGLGYTF
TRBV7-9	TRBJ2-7	CASSSKTPGTGEVAYEQYF
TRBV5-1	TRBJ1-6	CASSPRNREGSPLHF
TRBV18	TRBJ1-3	CASSPNRGVNTIYF
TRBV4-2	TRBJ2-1	CASSQSGGTGGPYNEQFF
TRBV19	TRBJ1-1	CASSIFGGLNTEAFF
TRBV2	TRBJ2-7	CASGAGYEQYF
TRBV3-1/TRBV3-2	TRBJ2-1	CASKKAGGPYNEQFF
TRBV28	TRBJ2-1	CATAFPGTSGSLAGNEQFF
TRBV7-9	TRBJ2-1	CASSSYGGEQFF
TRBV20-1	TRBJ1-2	CSASWQGHYGYTF
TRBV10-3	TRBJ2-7	CAISESTRTGRNEQYF
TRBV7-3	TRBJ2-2	CASSPQRTGELFF
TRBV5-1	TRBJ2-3	CASSPIAGATDTQYF
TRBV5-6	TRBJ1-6	CASSSTGGYNSPLHF
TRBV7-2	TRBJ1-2	CASRLPARESAGNYGYTF
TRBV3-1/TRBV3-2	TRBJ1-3	CASSRSLSSGNTIYF
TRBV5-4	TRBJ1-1	CALGPSGNTEAFF
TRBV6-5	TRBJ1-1	CASRVTGGMDTEAFF
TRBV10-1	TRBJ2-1	CASKGQGTNEQFF
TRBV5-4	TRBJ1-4	CASSSNGGVNEKLFF
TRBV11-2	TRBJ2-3	CASSLGSRGDTQYF
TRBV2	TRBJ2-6	CASSPGLSYSGANVLTF
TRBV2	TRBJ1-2	CASSEQGSLIGYTF
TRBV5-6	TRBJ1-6	CASSRRTDNSPLHF
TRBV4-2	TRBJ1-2	CASSQERSLFYGYTF
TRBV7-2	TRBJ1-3	CASSLSGYSGNTIYF
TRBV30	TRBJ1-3	CAWRTPNRAGNTIYF
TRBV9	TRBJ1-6	CASGGTETYNSPLHF